This T cell receptor (beta chain) was identified during a study of blood T cell repertoires in COVID-19. The wider study: COVID-19 samples from acute and convalescent phases originated in the United States, Italy and Spain. T cells, B-cell-depleted T cells, or PBMCs supplied cDNA or gDNA.

Per the original data handling: Reference gene primer amplification yielded estimated nucleated cell counts. TCRdb's table, derived via immunoSEQ multiplex PCR, lists solely in-frame clones and lacks some. The V and J calls and clone size come from that table; D and trimming were worked out from the DNA. This table holds 300,000 to 350,000 clones, approximately 90% found once. Enrolment of Seattle patients took place during active infection, and they were followed longitudinally. V was shortened by 8 bases and J by 6 bases, with 17 bases between the two germline ends. The CDR3 consists of 14 residues. Germline values: CDR1 MNHEY, CDR2 SVGAGI.

The TCR sequence derives from a woman aged 60 to 75 with COVID-19, enrolled during active disease. This sequence joins TRBV6-5 and TRBJ2-1, with unresolved D. The sample taken for sequencing was peripheral blood. CDR3: CASFPRGGSNEQFF. DNA of the CDR3: TGTGCCAGCTTCCCCCGCGGCGGTAGCAATGAGCAGTTCTTC.